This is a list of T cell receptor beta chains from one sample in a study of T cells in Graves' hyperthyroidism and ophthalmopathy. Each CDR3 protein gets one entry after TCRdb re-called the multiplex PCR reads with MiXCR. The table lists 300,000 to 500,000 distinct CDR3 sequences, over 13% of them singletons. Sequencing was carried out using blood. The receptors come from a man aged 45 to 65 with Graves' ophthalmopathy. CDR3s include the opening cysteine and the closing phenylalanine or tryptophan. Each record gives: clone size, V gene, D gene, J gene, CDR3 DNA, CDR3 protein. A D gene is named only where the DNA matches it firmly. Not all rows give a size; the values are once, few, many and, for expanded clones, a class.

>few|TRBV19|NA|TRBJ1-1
TGTGCCAGTAGTAAAGAGTCCTTCACCGGTCTTAACACTGAAGCTTTCTTT
CASSKESFTGLNTEAFF
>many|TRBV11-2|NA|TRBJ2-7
TGTGCCAGCAGCTTAGCCTTTACAGGGACCTACGAGCAGTACTTC
CASSLAFTGTYEQYF
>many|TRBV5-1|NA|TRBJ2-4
TGCGCCAGCAGCTTGGCCCACGGGAGTGAGACCAAAAACATTCAGTACTTC
CASSLAHGSETKNIQYF
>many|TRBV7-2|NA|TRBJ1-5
TGTGCCAGCAGCTTCGCTTTGGGGTTCGATCAGCCCCAGCATTTT
CASSFALGFDQPQHF
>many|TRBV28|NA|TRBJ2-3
TGTGCCAGCAGTCCGCAAGCGACAGATACGCAGTATTTT
CASSPQATDTQYF
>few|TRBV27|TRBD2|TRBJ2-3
TGTGCCAGCAGGCTAGCGGGAGCTGCCAATATAGATACGCAGTATTTT
CASRLAGAANIDTQYF
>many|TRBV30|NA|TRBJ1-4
TGTGCCTGGAGAGAGGAGGCGTGGCGGACTAATGAAAAACTGTTTTTT
CAWREEAWRTNEKLFF
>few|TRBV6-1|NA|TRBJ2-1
TGTGCCAGCAGTCTGGACCACCCCTACAATGAGCAGTTCTTC
CASSLDHPYNEQFF
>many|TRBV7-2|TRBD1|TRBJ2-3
TGTGCCAGCAGCCGACAGGGAAGCCCAGATACGCAGTATTTT
CASSRQGSPDTQYF
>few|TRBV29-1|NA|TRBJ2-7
TGCAGCGTTTTTGAACTTCCCTACGAGCAGTACTTC
CSVFELPYEQYF
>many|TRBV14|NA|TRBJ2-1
TGTGCCAGCAGTCAGGGACGCCTACCCAATGAGCAGTTCTTC
CASSQGRLPNEQFF
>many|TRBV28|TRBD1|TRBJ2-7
TGTGCCAGCAGTTTATTAGTTGGGACAGGATACGAGCAGTACTTC
CASSLLVGTGYEQYF
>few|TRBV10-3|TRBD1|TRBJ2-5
TGTGCCAGCGGCCGGACAGGGGGTGAGGCGGAGACCCAGTACTTC
CASGRTGGEAETQYF
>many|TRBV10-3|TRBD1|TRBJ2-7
TGTGCCATCAGTGAGGGGACAGGGGACGACGAGCAGTACTTC
CAISEGTGDDEQYF
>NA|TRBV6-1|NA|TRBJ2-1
TGTGCCAGCAGTGAGCGGGCGGTGGGGGGAAGGAATGAGCAGTTCTTC
CASSERAVGGRNEQFF
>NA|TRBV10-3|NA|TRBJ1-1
TGTGCCACCAATCATGAGGGGGGCACTGAAGCTTTCTTT
CATNHEGGTEAFF
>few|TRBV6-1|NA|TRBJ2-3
TGTGCCAGCAGGAGGACTGGTGGAGATACGCAGTATTTT
CASRRTGGDTQYF
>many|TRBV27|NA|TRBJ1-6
TGTGCCAGCGGGCGGCAGGGGCAATATAATTCACCCCTCCACTTT
CASGRQGQYNSPLHF
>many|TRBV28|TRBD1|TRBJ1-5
TGTGCCAGCAGTTTACCCCCAGGGACAGGCAATCAGCCCCAGCATTTT
CASSLPPGTGNQPQHF
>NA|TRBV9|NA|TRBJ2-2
TGTGCCAGCAGCCCCGGTGGTAGTAGCAGCCTAGCGGGGGAGCTGTTTTTT
CASSPGGSSSLAGELFF
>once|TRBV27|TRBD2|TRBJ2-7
TGTGCCAGTAGGTCTAGCGGAACCTACGAGCAGTACTTC
CASRSSGTYEQYF
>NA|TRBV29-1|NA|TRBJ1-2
TGCAGCGTTGACGCAGGGAACGATGGCTACACCTTC
CSVDAGNDGYTF
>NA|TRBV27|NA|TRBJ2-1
TGTGCCAGCAGTTTTAAAATCGATCTAGGGGGTAGCGGGTTCTACAATGAGCAGTTCTTC
CASSFKIDLGGSGFYNEQFF
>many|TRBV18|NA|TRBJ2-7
TGTGCCAGCTCCGGGGGCCAGCCGGGCCACGAGCAGTACTTC
CASSGGQPGHEQYF
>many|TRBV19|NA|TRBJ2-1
TGTGCCAGTAGATTGCGTCCCAAATACGATGAGCAGTTCTTC
CASRLRPKYDEQFF
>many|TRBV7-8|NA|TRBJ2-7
TGTGCCAGCAGCCAACAGATGCTGCTCGTCGACGAGCAGTACTTC
CASSQQMLLVDEQYF
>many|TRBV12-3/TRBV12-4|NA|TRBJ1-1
TGTGCCAGCAGTTTATTTCGGGGAAACACTGAAGCTTTCTTT
CASSLFRGNTEAFF
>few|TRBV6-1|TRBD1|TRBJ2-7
TGTGCCAGCGGTATAAGGGATCAGGGGGCCTGCGAGCAGTACTTC
CASGIRDQGACEQYF
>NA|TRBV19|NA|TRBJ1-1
TGTGCCACCAGATGGGTTACAGCGGGGGACACTGAAGCTTTCTTT
CATRWVTAGDTEAFF
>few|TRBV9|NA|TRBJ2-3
TGTGCCAGCAGCGTAGAGCTGGACAGCACAGATACGCAGTATTTT
CASSVELDSTDTQYF
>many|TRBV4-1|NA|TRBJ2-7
TGCGCCAGCAGCCAAGAAATATCGGGCTACGAGCAGTACTTC
CASSQEISGYEQYF
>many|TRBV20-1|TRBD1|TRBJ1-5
TGCAGTGCGGTCACAGGGGGGGGGACTCAGCCCCAGCATTTT
CSAVTGGGTQPQHF
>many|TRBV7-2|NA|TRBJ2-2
TGTGCCAGCAGCGGTCGGCTCGGAGGCCACACCGGGGAGCTGTTTTTT
CASSGRLGGHTGELFF
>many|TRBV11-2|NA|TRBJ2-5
TGTGCCAGCAGCCGTCTTTCTGGGGAGACCCAGTACTTC
CASSRLSGETQYF
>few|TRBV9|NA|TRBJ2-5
TGTGCCAGCAGCGTCGACAGCGCAGAGACCCAGTACTTC
CASSVDSAETQYF
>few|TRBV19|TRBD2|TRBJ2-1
TGTGCCAGTAGAGAAGCTCCGGGACTAGTTGGCAATGAGCAGTTCTTC
CASREAPGLVGNEQFF
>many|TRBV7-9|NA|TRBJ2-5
TGTGCCAGCAGCTTAGTAGGACAGAAAGAGACCCAGTACTTC
CASSLVGQKETQYF
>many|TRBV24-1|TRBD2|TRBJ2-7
TGTGCCACCAGTGAGACTAGCGGGAGTCGGGGCGAGCAGTACTTC
CATSETSGSRGEQYF
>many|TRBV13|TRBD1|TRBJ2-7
TGTGCCAGCAGCGAGGGCCCAGGGACAGGGGCCCCCTACGAGCAGTACTTC
CASSEGPGTGAPYEQYF
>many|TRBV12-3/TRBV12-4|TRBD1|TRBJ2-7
TGTGCCAGCAGGAGGGGACAGACCCACGGCGAGCAGTACTTC
CASRRGQTHGEQYF
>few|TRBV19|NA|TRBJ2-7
TGTGCCAGTAGTAATGGACCCGGACTCTACGAGCAGTACTTC
CASSNGPGLYEQYF
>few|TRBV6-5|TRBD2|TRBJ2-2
TGTGCCAGCAGTTACGGGGGGGACACCGGGGAGCTGTTTTTT
CASSYGGDTGELFF
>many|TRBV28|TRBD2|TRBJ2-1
TGTGCCAGCAGTGGACTAGCGGGAGGAAGGGAGCAGTTCTTC
CASSGLAGGREQFF
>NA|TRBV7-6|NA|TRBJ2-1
TGTGCCAGCAGCGGGGGCTGGAACACGAGCTCCTACAATGAGCAGTTCTTC
CASSGGWNTSSYNEQFF
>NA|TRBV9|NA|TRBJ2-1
TGTGCCAGCAGCGTCGGTACGACTAGGTTCAATGAGCAGTTCTTC
CASSVGTTRFNEQFF
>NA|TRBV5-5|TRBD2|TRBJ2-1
TGTGCCAGCAGCTTGGGGGGGGGGACTTCCTACAATGAGCAGTTCTTC
CASSLGGGTSYNEQFF
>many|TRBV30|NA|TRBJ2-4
TGTGCCTGGAGCGAGACCAAAAACATTCAGTACTTC
CAWSETKNIQYF
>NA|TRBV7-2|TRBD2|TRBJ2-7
TGTGCCAGCAGCAAGACTAGCGGGAGAGGGTACGAGCAGTACTTC
CASSKTSGRGYEQYF
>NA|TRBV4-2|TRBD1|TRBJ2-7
TGTGCCAGCAGCCAGTATACGGGACAGGGGGCCTACGAGCAGTACTTC
CASSQYTGQGAYEQYF
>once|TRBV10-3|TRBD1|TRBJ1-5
TGTGCCATCACCGATGACAGGGCAGGTCAGCCCCAGCATTTT
CAITDDRAGQPQHF
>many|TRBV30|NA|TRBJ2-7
TGTGCCTGGATGAAGGACAGAAACTACGAGCAGTACTTC
CAWMKDRNYEQYF
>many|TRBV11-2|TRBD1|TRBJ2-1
TGTGCCAGCAGCTTAGTTTCTGGGACAGGGGGCTACAATGAGCAGTTCTTC
CASSLVSGTGGYNEQFF
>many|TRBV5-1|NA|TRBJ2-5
TGCGCCAGCAGCAACGAAAGGGAGACCCAGTACTTC
CASSNERETQYF
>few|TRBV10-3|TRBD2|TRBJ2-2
TGTGCCATCAATGGCGGGGGGACTTCAACCGGGGAGCTGTTTTTT
CAINGGGTSTGELFF
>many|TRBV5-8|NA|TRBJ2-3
TGTGCCAGCAGCTTGGGCGGGGCACAGGGACCACAAGATACGCAGTATTTT
CASSLGGAQGPQDTQYF
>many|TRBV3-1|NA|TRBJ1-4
TGTGCCAGCAGCCAAGAGGCCGGTGGAGGGAAACTGTTTTTT
CASSQEAGGGKLFF
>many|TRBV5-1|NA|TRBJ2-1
TGCGCCAGCAGCTTGATCCAACAGGGTGAGCAGTTCTTC
CASSLIQQGEQFF
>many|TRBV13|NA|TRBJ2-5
TGTGCCAGCAGCTTGCGGGCAGAGACCCAGTACTTC
CASSLRAETQYF